This T cell receptor (beta chain) emerged from a study of post-analysis software for immune sequencing data (dated by TCRdb to 2014 to 2015). For the study in its entirety: Disease courses on record covered relapsing-remitting, secondary progressive and progressive-relapsing multiple sclerosis, though some patients had no subtype annotation. The multiple sclerosis patient repertoires were compared with about a dozen previously published healthy control repertoires from donors aged about 6 to 25 years. A subset of samples was prepared in parallel using single-end sample barcoding, then pooled and co-amplified after Illumina adapter ligation. On the study overall, not on this receptor specifically: When samples were clustered directly using the F measure, samples prepared in the same batch co-clustered strongly, which prompted a batch-effect correction. Significantly lower normalized Chao1 diversity was found in multiple sclerosis patients than in controls, suggesting substantial peripheral T-cell clonal expansion. The multiple sclerosis patient group was slightly younger than the control group. Four to six TRBV segments, including TRBV5-6, TRBV5-1 and TRBV20-1, were significantly more frequent in patients than controls.

Libraries were prepared through PCR. The data were produced on an Illumina HiSeq 2500. Unique molecular identifiers were incorporated into TCR beta cDNA libraries to reduce PCR and sequencing biases. Roughly 500,000 cDNA molecules were obtained per 1 to 10 million input T cells, so each molecule approximated one T cell. The same protocol used for the earlier healthy control dataset was applied to prepare and sequence the patient libraries. Samples belonging to the same batch were prepared together, multiplexed and sequenced on a shared HiSeq lane. For the original study's pipeline: MIGEC was used to process the raw barcoded reads, and molecular identifier groups with only a single read were discarded before consensus assembly and CDR3 extraction. VDJtools was used for post-analysis of the clonotype tables, with diversity normalized by down-sampling every dataset to the smallest sample size. Repertoire overlap clustering matched CDR3 amino acid but not nucleotide sequences to correct batch-related cross-sample contamination. The public reads were quality trimmed at Q25 with fastp and then assembled into clones with MiXCR by TCRdb, keeping productive beta chains. One record per CDR3 amino acid sequence lists the most common genes and DNA. TCRdb, not the original authors, processed these V and J calls. The table for this sample lists hundreds of thousands of distinct CDR3 sequences; roughly 50% of them were counted only once. Clones ranked in the top ten supply over 4% of the sample.

To demonstrate the VDJtools post-analysis software, the study profiled TCR beta repertoires from the peripheral blood of 13 young patients with multiple sclerosis. The multiple sclerosis patients were children and adolescents between roughly 6 and 17 years of age. Of note for this clonotype: The antigen it recognizes is unknown. No base qualities exist here, and no much larger clone lies one base off it.

The CDR3 starts with the cysteine, ends with the phenylalanine, and has 13 residues. Just the 39-base CDR3 DNA is kept, in frame starting at base 1. Trimming at the junction amounts to 5 bases on V and 3 bases on J, and the germline ends lie 13 bases apart. Via the germline V gene (reference sequence), CDR1 is DFQATT and CDR2 SNEGSKA. The receptor was isolated from a girl aged 10-17 years with multiple sclerosis. Material: blood. The chain employs TRBV20-1 and TRBJ1-2; the D segment cannot be called with confidence. The sequenced DNA: TGCAGTGCTCCCGACCCAGTGTACTATGGCTACACCTTC. Its product reads: CSAPDPVYYGYTF.